The source of this T cell receptor (beta chain) is a study of CXCR3-negative and CXCR3-positive naive CD8 T cells. As for the study in general: Each library gave roughly 1.6 +/- 0.3 million of approximately 140 million TRB reads. Broader study findings: Comparison of naive cells showed more hydrophobic TRB CDR3s in CXCR3-positive than in CXCR3-negative naive cells. Memory CD8+ cells showed much lower diversity, while both naive subsets were comparably high.

Naive CD8+ T cells had a CD45RO-CCR7+CD27+CD95- phenotype. In preparing the TRB cDNA libraries, 5' RACE with UMI labels was used. TCRdb reworked the 5' RACE reads into one entry per CDR3 protein, no DNA. The sample totals 150,000 to 180,000 distinct CDR3 sequences. With regard to this clonotype: The antigen is undetermined.

CDR3 length: 12 amino acids. This clonotype was sampled from a human donor in good health. Some clones in this sample may be carry-over from other donors' samples. The chain has TRBV12-3 or TRBV12-4 and TRBJ2-4. Input material: naive CXCR3+ CD8+ T cells from blood. Subset noted: CD45RO-CCR7+CD27+CD95- naive CD8+ T cells expressing CXCR3 (TNR3+). The CDR3 spells CATQAVENIQYF.